This T cell receptor (beta chain) was observed in a study of regulatory T cells in long-lasting Graves disease. Germline V CDR1 and CDR2: SNHLY, FYNNEI. The V and J ends lost 3 bases and 4 bases respectively, with 13 bases between them. CDR3 length equals 15 residues. There are many counts of this clonotype. What it recognizes is unknown. Study findings and constraints: With persistent disease, TRBV28, TRBJ1-2 and TRBJ2-5 were the favored segments.

The authors built TCR beta libraries using iRepertoire HTBI primers and Arm-PCR of CDR3 regions. A single record per CDR3 protein comes from TCRdb applying MiXCR to the multiplex PCR reads. This sample has about 320,000 distinct CDR3 sequences; 15% to 20% occur once, and the top ten carry 35% to 45%. Described time point: newly diagnosed GD, antithyroid drugs for less than 3 months. RNA isolated from PBMCs was used to make the TCR library. The patients included were those that came from an endocrinology department in Xi'an, China. From each patient, 8 to 10 milliliters of peripheral blood was drawn and collected into an EDTA anticoagulant tube.

The source of this sequence is a female donor with Graves disease. The sample was peripheral blood mononuclear cells (PBMCs), taken at new diagnosis, from a patient treated with antithyroid drugs. The chain recombines TRBV2 with TRBJ2-1; D is uncertain. The CDR3 loop reads CASSDEAVGYNEQFF. In DNA, the CDR3 is TGTGCCAGCAGTGATGAGGCGGTGGGGTACAATGAGCAGTTCTTC. Full variable domain (missing parts from reference TRBV2 and TRBJ2-1): EPEVTQTPSHQVTQMGQEVILRCVPISNHLYFYWYRQILGQKVEFLVSFYNNEISEKSEIFDDQFSVERPDGSNFTLKIRSTKLEDSAMYFCASSDEAVGYNEQFFGPGTRLTVL.